These 21 T cell receptor beta chains came from one sample sequenced in a study of blood T cells in healthy people across ages (dated by TCRdb to the mid-2010s). Libraries were prepared through 5' RACE. Sequencing took place on an Illumina HiSeq 2500. A second roughly 7 to 12 cycle PCR used a sample-barcoded 5' primer and a J-beta primer mix. Using fastp at Q25 and MiXCR, TCRdb reprocessed the public reads and kept productive beta chains. Entries that share a CDR3 protein sequence are merged under the most common genes and DNA. In this sample the table shows roughly 900,000 distinct CDR3 sequences, 29% of which occur a single time. The ten largest clones take up 15% to 20% of the sample. The source material was blood. The receptors were sampled from an elderly woman in good health.

In this sample, this clonotype turned up a few times. The V gene is TRBV29-1, the J gene TRBJ2-1; TRBD2 agrees at 14 bases. Germline CDR1 reads SQVTM; CDR2 reads ANQGSEA. V lost 6 bases to trimming and J lost 8 bases; unmatched junction nucleotides: 6. The CDR3 has 14 amino acids. This CDR3 is CSVTGLAGDYEQFF. The CDR3 DNA reads as TGCAGCGTCACGGGACTAGCGGGAGATTATGAGCAGTTCTTC.

The gene calls are TRBV12-3 or TRBV12-4 and TRBJ2-3, with 8 bases lining up with TRBD2. The trim removed 2 bases at V and 3 bases at J, leaving 4 bases unmatched. The CDR3 is made up of 15 amino acids. The CDR3 nucleotides are TGTGCCAGCAGTTTAACAGGGACTAGAACAGATACGCAGTATTTT. Residues: CASSLTGTRTDTQYF.

The V gene is TRBV12-3 or TRBV12-4, the J gene TRBJ1-3; D is unresolved. This CDR3 has 16 residues. V lost 7 bases, J lost 0 bases, and 16 bases lay in between. The CDR3 here is CASTAGAFYSGNTIYF. CDR3 in DNA: TGTGCCAGCACCGCAGGAGCCTTTTACTCTGGAAACACCATATATTTT.

At least ten counts were recorded for this clonotype. The V gene is TRBV6-2 or TRBV6-3, the J gene TRBJ2-3; the match to TRBD2 covers 10 bases. With 7 bases clipped from V and 2 bases from J, the junction kept 12 bases outside the gene matches. The germline CDR1 and CDR2 sequences are MNHEY and SVGEGT. This CDR3 has 17 amino acids. CDR3 in amino acids: CASTRARSGGITDTQYF. CDR3 sequence (DNA): TGTGCCAGCACCCGCGCTCGTAGCGGGGGGATCACAGATACGCAGTATTTT.

This clonotype has only a few counts. This rearrangement joins TRBV20-1 to TRBJ2-2; 10 nucleotides match TRBD1. CDR1 is DFQATT and CDR2 is SNEGSKA in the germline V gene (reference sequence). The CDR3 length is 15 residues. J gave up 7 bases and V 5 bases, and 10 bases lay outside the gene matches. CDR3 residues: CSAPRDRGSGGELFF. Here the CDR3 DNA reads TGCAGTGCTCCTCGGGACAGGGGATCGGGCGGGGAGCTGTTTTTT.

This clonotype has at least ten counts. This chain joins TRBV4-3 and TRBJ2-1, with 10 bases aligning to TRBD2. CDR3 length equals 15 residues. CDR1 LGHNA and CDR2 YSLEER come from the germline V gene. With 6 bases clipped from V and 4 bases from J, the junction kept 6 bases outside the gene matches. Here the CDR3 reads CASSPGTSDYNEQFF. CDR3 nucleotides: TGCGCCAGCAGTCCCGGGACTAGCGATTACAATGAGCAGTTCTTC.

The gene calls are TRBV7-2 and TRBJ1-1, with D uncertain. The CDR3 length is 14 residues. V gave up 5 bases and J gave up 4 bases, with 14 bases separating them. The V gene's germline CDR1 is SGHTA and CDR2 FQGNSA. The DNA of the CDR3 is TGTGCCAGCAGCCCTTCCGGGCGACGCACTGAAGCTTTCTTT. As protein: CASSPSGRRTEAFF.

The chain links TRBV6-6 to TRBJ1-3; D possibly corresponds to TRBD1 (6 bases). The germline V gene has CDR1 MNHNY and CDR2 SVGAGI (reference sequence). Trimming left V 0 bases short and J 4 bases short, with 16 bases between. This CDR3 contains 17 residues. CDR3 nucleotides: TGTGCCAGCAGTTACTCGAGGCGCGGGACAACCGGAAACACCATATATTTT. Its translation is CASSYSRRGTTGNTIYF.

Concerning this clonotype: A much more abundant neighbour one base away suggests this may be a read error. The chain recombines TRBV7-2 with TRBJ2-4; 7 nucleotides match TRBD1. CDR1 SGHTA and CDR2 FQGNSA come from the germline V gene. The CDR3 is made up of 16 amino acids. As DNA, the CDR3 is TGTGCCGGCAGCTCGGACAGGACCCTAGCCAAAAACATTCAGTACTTC. Protein product: CAGSSDRTLAKNIQYF. The complete variable domain, with remaining parts taken from reference TRBV7-2 and TRBJ2-4, reads GAGVSQSPSNKVTEKGKDVELRCDPISGHTALYWYRQSLGQGLEFLIYFQGNSAPDKSGLPSDRFSAERTGGSVSTLTIQRTQQEDSAVYLCAGSSDRTLAKNIQYFGAGTRLSVL.

This clonotype was detected ten times or more. The V gene is TRBV20-1, the J gene TRBJ1-6, with no clear D. The CDR3 contains 16 residues. Trimming took off 0 bases at V and 9 bases at J, with 18 bases between the two ends. Germline V CDR1 and CDR2: DFQATT, SNEGSKA (reference sequence). CDR3 sequence (DNA): TGCAGTGCTAGAGACCCCAGGTCGAGAACGACTTCACCCCTCCACTTT. It is translated as CSARDPRSRTTSPLHF.

This clonotype was recorded many times. This chain links TRBV3-1 with TRBJ2-7; a possible D gene is TRBD1 (6 bases). The CDR3 contains 15 residues. Germline CDR1 and CDR2: LGHDT and YNNKEL (reference sequence). V was trimmed by 4 bases and J by 0 bases, leaving 13 bases between them. The CDR3 DNA is TGTGCCAGCAGCCGAGACAGGCGCCCCTCCTACGAGCAGTACTTC. Translated: CASSRDRRPSYEQYF.

This clonotype was counted ten times or more. V and J are TRBV6-5 and TRBJ1-2; 10 bases match TRBD1. The CDR3 sequence is 16 residues long. Per the germline V gene, CDR1 is MNHEY and CDR2 is SVGAGI. Trimming took 2 bases from V and 2 from J; bases not matched to a gene: 5. In DNA, the CDR3 is TGTGCCAGCAGTTACAGAAGACAGGGGGCAAACTATGGCTACACCTTC. It is translated as CASSYRRQGANYGYTF.

This clonotype was counted only a few times. The gene calls are TRBV20-1 and TRBJ1-1, with D perhaps TRBD1 (6 bases). Germline-derived CDR1 and CDR2 are DFQATT and SNEGSKA (reference sequence). This CDR3 has 15 residues. Trimming removed 4 bases at V and 0 bases at J, with 15 bases between. The CDR3, as DNA: TGCAGTGCTACTTCATTCACAGGGTTGAACACTGAAGCTTTCTTT. As protein: CSATSFTGLNTEAFF.

This clonotype was counted at least ten times. The chain uses TRBV30 and TRBJ1-2; 7 bases match TRBD1. The CDR3 has 14 amino acids. Trimming at V came to 5 bases and at J to 8 bases, leaving 14 bases not matched to a gene. Per the germline V gene, CDR1 is GTSNPN and CDR2 is SVGIG (reference sequence). This CDR3 is CAWAVGGSSRGYTF. CDR3 sequence (DNA): TGTGCCTGGGCTGTAGGGGGCTCGAGCCGCGGCTACACCTTC.

The chain joins TRBV7-9 to TRBJ2-2, with 8 positions matching TRBD1. CDR1 and CDR2 from the germline V gene are SEHNR and FQNEAQ (reference sequence). Trimming removed 5 bases from V and 3 bases from J; junction bases left unmatched: 8. The CDR3 has 16 residues. The CDR3 region has the DNA TGTGCCAGCAGCCGGTCAGGGGGCTGGGACACCGGGGAGCTGTTTTTT. As protein: CASSRSGGWDTGELFF.

The chain joins TRBV7-9 to TRBJ2-2; possible D gene TRBD1, 5 bases. CDR1 is SEHNR, CDR2 FQNEAQ, per germline (reference sequence). V lost 1 base and J 5 bases, leaving 17 bases between the germline ends. The CDR3 is 17 amino acids. Written as DNA, the CDR3 is TGTGCCAGCAGCTTAGATCCCCCCCAGGGAAGGACCGGGGAGCTGTTTTTT. Translated: CASSLDPPQGRTGELFF. Together with reference TRBV7-9 and TRBJ2-2, the CDR3 gives the full variable domain: DTGVSQNPRHKITKRGQNVTFRCDPISEHNRLYWYRQTLGQGPEFLTYFQNEAQLEKSRLLSDRFSAERPKGSFSTLEIQRTEQGDSAMYLCASSLDPPQGRTGELFFGEGSRLTVL.

In this sample, this clonotype turned up many times. The rearrangement joins TRBV7-9 to TRBJ1-2, with TRBD1 matching over 7 bases. Germline V CDR1 and CDR2: SEHNR, FQNEAQ (reference sequence). CDR3 length: 13 amino acids. Trimming cost V 5 bases and J 2 bases; bases outside gene matches: 2. The CDR3 DNA is TGTGCCAGCAGCACACAGGGGAACTATGGCTACACCTTC. This translates into CASSTQGNYGYTF.

The J gene is TRBJ1-2, the V gene TRBV14; 8 bases match TRBD1. Germline V gives CDR1 SGHDN, CDR2 FVKESK. The CDR3 contains 14 residues. V gave up 4 bases and J gave up 7 bases; unmatched junction bases: 8. CDR3 in amino acids: CASSLAGGGGGYTF. The CDR3, as DNA: TGTGCCAGCAGCCTTGCAGGGGGCGGCGGTGGCTACACCTTC.

V gene TRBV11-1 combines with J gene TRBJ2-7, with D possibly TRBD2 on 6 matching bases. The V end was cut by 1 base, the J end by 11 bases, with 12 bases between. The CDR3 covers 12 residues. Germline-derived CDR1 and CDR2 are SGHAT and FQDESV (reference sequence). CDR3 DNA: TGTGCCAGCAGCTTAGGACTAGATGAAGAGTACTTC. It encodes CASSLGLDEEYF.

This clonotype was seen repeatedly, ten times or more. V usage is TRBV3-1 and J usage is TRBJ1-2; a possible D gene is TRBD1 (6 bases). V lost 4 bases, J lost 8 bases, and 14 bases lay in between. CDR3 length equals 13 residues. CDR1 is LGHDT and CDR2 is YNNKEL in the germline V gene (reference sequence). The CDR3 DNA sequence: TGTGCCAGCAGCCGAACAGGGATTTGGGGCTACACCTTC. This gives the protein CASSRTGIWGYTF.

V usage is TRBV4-3 and J usage is TRBJ2-5; 14 bases are shared with TRBD2. Germline V CDR1 and CDR2: LGHNA, YSLEER. The CDR3 runs 17 residues. V lost 0 bases and J lost 11; bases outside the gene matches: 11. The CDR3 region has the DNA TGCGCCAGCAGCCAAGACACGACTAGCGGGGGGGCCGATGGGCAGTACTTC. Translating it yields CASSQDTTSGGADGQYF.